This T cell receptor beta chain was sequenced during a study of cytotoxic CD8 clonotypes in ibrutinib-treated CLL. Findings and caveats of the study: Under treatment, the uncommon public clonotypes either contracted or remained stable. Clonality grew at ibrutinib response; at progression, it decreased back toward baseline. Baseline clonality, higher than in age-matched healthy donors, tracked circulating CD8+ T-cell counts.

This clone was found once. Its antigen is not identified. The repertoire was sequenced with immunoSEQ multiplex PCR; TCRdb's copy has only in-frame clones and lacks some. The table lists about 72,000 clones, approximately 80% of them singletons. TCR beta libraries used 1.5 to 2 micrograms of DNA from cryopreserved PBMCs. The CDR3 length is 12 residues. CDR1 GTSNPN and CDR2 SVGIG come from the germline V gene (reference sequence). The ends lost 3 bases at V and 7 bases at J; junction bases unmatched: 4. The chain combines TRBV30 with TRBJ1-2; TRBD1 agrees at 8 bases. This receptor was obtained from a human donor with chronic lymphocytic leukemia. Material: PBMCs, obtained at disease progression, from a patient treated with ibrutinib. The CDR3 DNA sequence: TGTGCCTGGAGCGGACAGGGAGGTGGCTACACCTTC. The encoded protein is CAWSGQGGGYTF.